This is a list of T cell receptor beta chains from one sample in a study of cytomegalovirus exposure and HLA in healthy donors. The protocol was immunoSEQ multiplex PCR, while the TCRdb copy is restricted to in-frame clones and leaves out a portion. The table lists about 180,000 clones, about 85% of them singletons. The material sequenced was PBMCs. These receptors all stem from a man between 18 and 29 years old in good health and CMV-seropositive. The CDR3 runs from the conserved cysteine through the conserved F or W. The D gene is left open where the match is weak. Size tells how often a clone was seen (once, few, many) or the class of an expanded clone, and some rows leave it out.

d_call,v_call,j_call,clone_size,cdr3_aa,cdr3_nt
TRBD1,TRBV5-1,TRBJ1-4,NA,CASSLGGQGQTNEKLFF,TGCGCCAGCAGCTTGGGAGGACAGGGGCAAACTAATGAAAAACTGTTTTTT
NA,TRBV6-1,TRBJ2-5,NA,CASRKGPREETQYF,TGTGCCAGCAGGAAGGGGCCCAGGGAAGAGACCCAGTACTTC
TRBD1,TRBV12-5,TRBJ1-1,NA,CASGRVGTGGEAFF,TGTGCTAGTGGACGCGTCGGGACAGGGGGAGAAGCTTTCTTT
TRBD2,TRBV4-1,TRBJ2-1,few,CASSQEIGRGLEFF,TGCGCCAGCAGCCAAGAGATTGGGAGGGGTTTGGAGTTCTTC
TRBD1,TRBV28,TRBJ2-2,NA,CASRGPGQGATGELFF,TGTGCCAGCAGGGGTCCGGGACAGGGGGCAACCGGGGAGCTGTTTTTT
TRBD1,TRBV7-3,TRBJ1-6,NA,CASSSQGGNSPLHF,TGTGCCAGCAGCTCACAGGGGGGTAATTCACCCCTCCACTTT
NA,TRBV27,TRBJ1-1,NA,CASRRVGGTEAFF,TGTGCCAGCAGAAGAGTTGGAGGCACTGAAGCTTTCTTT
TRBD1,TRBV2,TRBJ2-7,NA,CASSDVGTGSYEQYF,TGTGCCAGCAGTGATGTCGGGACAGGGTCCTACGAGCAGTACTTC
NA,TRBV12-2,TRBJ2-7,NA,CASRPENEEQYF,TGTGCAAGTCGCCCCGAGAATGAGGAGCAGTACTTC
TRBD1,TRBV19,TRBJ1-2,NA,CASSPRQGAEMDYGYTF,TGTGCCAGTAGTCCTAGACAGGGGGCGGAGATGGACTATGGCTACACCTTC
TRBD2,TRBV5-1,TRBJ2-1,once,CASSFWGSGNDEQFF,TGCGCCAGCAGCTTCTGGGGAAGCGGGAATGATGAGCAGTTCTTC
NA,TRBV4-1,TRBJ1-1,NA,CASRLQEMNTEAFF,TGCGCCAGCAGGCTACAGGAGATGAACACTGAAGCTTTCTTT
TRBD1,TRBV28,TRBJ1-2,NA,CASSLLPTGDYGYTF,TGTGCCAGCAGTTTATTACCCACAGGGGACTATGGCTACACCTTC
TRBD1,TRBV25-1,TRBJ1-4,NA,CASSESGTGVNEKLFF,TGTGCCAGCAGTGAATCGGGGACAGGGGTCAATGAAAAACTGTTTTTT
NA,TRBV4-2,TRBJ2-6,NA,CASSQDQMAGANVLTF,TGTGCCAGCAGCCAAGATCAGATGGCTGGGGCCAACGTCCTGACTTTC
TRBD1,TRBV5-1,TRBJ2-1,NA,CASPGVCDGTGDNEQFF,TGCGCCAGCCCGGGAGTGTGCGACGGGACAGGAGACAATGAGCAGTTCTTC
TRBD1,TRBV19,TRBJ2-3,NA,CASRDRAADTQYF,TGTGCCAGCCGAGACAGGGCGGCAGATACGCAGTATTTT
NA,TRBV6-5,TRBJ1-1,NA,CASSSGSEAFF,TGTGCCAGCAGTTCGGGAAGTGAAGCTTTCTTT
NA,TRBV27,TRBJ2-7,NA,CASSYTGNSYEQYF,TGTGCCAGCAGTTATACCGGGAATTCCTACGAGCAGTACTTC
NA,TRBV5-1,TRBJ2-7,NA,CASSPGLAFRAYEQYF,TGCGCCAGCAGCCCCGGACTGGCCTTTAGGGCCTACGAGCAGTACTTC
TRBD2,TRBV10-3,TRBJ2-2,NA,CAISERGGEAGELFF,TGTGCCATCAGTGAGCGGGGGGGAGAGGCCGGGGAGCTGTTTTTT
NA,TRBV30,TRBJ2-5,NA,CAWRGLQETQYF,TGTGCCTGGAGGGGCCTGCAAGAGACCCAGTACTTC
TRBD1,TRBV4-1,TRBJ1-6,NA,CASSTGQANSPLHF,TGCGCCAGCAGCACGGGACAGGCTAATTCACCCCTCCACTTT
TRBD1,TRBV5-1,TRBJ1-1,NA,CASSQSTGVTEAFF,TGCGCCAGCAGCCAGAGTACAGGGGTCACTGAAGCTTTCTTT